These 9 T cell receptor beta chains share one sample of origin, sequenced in a study of T cell repertoires in cytomegalovirus infection. Antigens for these TCRs are unknown. TCRdb re-derived calls from the reads in MiXCR, one entry per CDR3 protein. The sample shows about 110,000 distinct CDR3 sequences, less than 30% of them seen only once. The sample consisted of CD8+ T cells from cultured PBMCs, taken from culture after CMV antigen stimulation. These receptor sequences come from a human donor in good health (CMV status not recorded). Some clones in this sample may be carry-over from other donors' samples.

This clonotype was counted only a few times. This rearrangement joins TRBV12-3 or TRBV12-4 to TRBJ2-1; TRBD2 might be the D (5 bases). Deletions cut 3 bases from V and 3 bases from J, with 9 bases between. The CDR3 is 14 residues long. CDR3 nucleotides: TGTGCCAGCAGTTTCCCGGGGTACTACAATGAGCAGTTCTTC. Amino acid sequence: CASSFPGYYNEQFF.

The sample holds a few counts of this clonotype. This chain links TRBV2 with TRBJ2-1; possibly TRBD1 for D (5 bases). This CDR3 spans 16 amino acids. Looked up from germline, CDR1 is SNHLY and CDR2 is FYNNEI. V lost 6 bases to trimming and J lost 0 bases, with 15 bases between them. CDR3 protein: CASSAGSYSSYNEQFF. In DNA, the CDR3 is TGTGCCAGCAGCGCAGGGTCATACAGCTCCTACAATGAGCAGTTCTTC.

This chain joins TRBV13 and TRBJ2-7; D gene uncertain. Between the trimmed V and J ends, which lost 2 bases and 5 bases, there was a span of 7 bases. The CDR3 extends over 12 amino acids. Germline CDR1 and CDR2: PRHDT and FYEKMQ (reference sequence). CDR3: CASSLNNDEQYF. The CDR3 DNA follows: TGTGCCAGCAGCTTAAATAACGACGAGCAGTACTTC.

This chain connects TRBV5-1 to TRBJ2-4; D gene uncertain. The V gene's germline CDR1 is SGHRS and CDR2 YFSETQ. Trimming removed 0 bases from V and 4 bases from J, with 17 bases in between. The CDR3 sequence is 17 residues long. In nucleotides, the CDR3 is TGCGCCAGCAGCTTGGAGGGCCGGGTTGCGGATAAAAACATTCAGTACTTC. Amino acid sequence: CASSLEGRVADKNIQYF.

The table lists this clonotype with many counts. As DNA, the CDR3 is TGTGCCAGCAGAGTTTTCTTAGACAGAACGGCCCAGGACACTGAAGCTTTCTTT. It yields the protein CASRVFLDRTAQDTEAFF. The V call is TRBV28, the J call TRBJ1-1; tentative D call: TRBD1 (5 bases). V dropped 6 bases and J dropped 3 bases, with 26 bases sitting between them. The CDR3 totals 18 residues. Germline-derived CDR1 and CDR2 are MDHEN and SYDVKM. Filled out from reference TRBV28 and TRBJ1-1, the complete variable domain reads DVKVTQSSRYLVKRTGEKVFLECVQDMDHENMFWYRQDPGLGLRLIYFSYDVKMKEKGDIPEGYSVSREKKERFSLILESASTNQTSMYLCASRVFLDRTAQDTEAFFGQGTRLTVV.

This sequence joins TRBV12-3 or TRBV12-4 and TRBJ2-5; D may be TRBD2 (5 bases). V shed 8 bases and J shed 5 bases, with 15 bases lying between them. The CDR3 sequence is 13 residues long. The CDR3 DNA sequence: TGTGCCAGCGCCACTAGTGGAGTCGAGACCCAGTACTTC. This gives the protein CASATSGVETQYF.

This clonotype was seen more than once but under ten times. The J gene is TRBJ2-1, the V gene TRBV24-1, with TRBD2 matching over 7 bases. CDR1 and CDR2 (germline): KGHDR, SFDVKD. The CDR3 loop spans 13 amino acids. With 4 bases clipped from V and 6 bases from J, the junction kept 2 bases outside the gene matches. The chain's CDR3 is CATSEGGVNEQFF. In DNA form, the CDR3 reads TGTGCCACCAGTGAGGGGGGGGTCAATGAGCAGTTCTTC.

J is TRBJ2-1 and V is TRBV7-6, with D perhaps TRBD2 (5 bases). The CDR3 contains 15 residues. The germline gives CDR1 SGHVS, CDR2 FNYEAQ. V gave up 5 bases and J gave up 8 bases, with 19 bases separating them. CDR3 protein: CASSPTGGLTDEQFF. The DNA of the CDR3 is TGTGCCAGCAGCCCCACGGGCGGGTTGACCGATGAGCAGTTCTTC.

The J gene is TRBJ1-6, the V gene TRBV25-1; a weak D match, TRBD1 (6 bases). This CDR3 has 17 residues. V was shortened by 3 bases and J by 5 bases, with 17 bases between the two germline ends. Germline-derived CDR1 and CDR2 are MGHDK and SYGVNS. The CDR3 DNA follows: TGTGCCAGCAGTGACGACGCAACAGGGTTCCATAATTCACCCCTCCACTTT. Its translation is CASSDDATGFHNSPLHF.